This T cell receptor (beta chain) comes out of a study of technical replicates of blood from a handful of donors. Per the germline V gene, CDR1 is MDHEN and CDR2 is SYDVKM. Trimming removed 10 bases at V and 3 bases at J, with 16 bases between. CDR3 length equals 14 residues. Repertoires were generated with immunoSEQ multiplex PCR, while TCRdb's copy carries only in-frame clones and drops some. The sample contains tens of thousands of clones, roughly 92% of which appear only once. Specimen: T cells isolated from PBMCs. The rearrangement uses TRBV28 and TRBJ1-3; D is perhaps TRBD1 (5 bases). The TCR sequence derives from a human donor in good health. CDR3 residues: CATASRTLGNTIYF. The CDR3 DNA is TGTGCCACCGCTAGTAGGACACTTGGAAACACCATATATTTT. Supplemented by reference TRBV28 and TRBJ1-3, the full variable domain reads DVKVTQSSRYLVKRTGEKVFLECVQDMDHENMFWYRQDPGLGLRLIYFSYDVKMKEKGDIPEGYSVSREKKERFSLILESASTNQTSMYLCATASRTLGNTIYFGEGSWLTVV.